The next 20 T cell receptor beta chains were all read from a single sample in a study of cytomegalovirus exposure and HLA in healthy donors. The PCR had 60 Vbeta and 13 Jbeta primers. The assay was immunoSEQ multiplex PCR, and TCRdb's table has in-frame clones only and misses some. This table has around 110,000 clones, around 74% appearing once. Material for sequencing was PBMCs. The source of these receptors is a woman aged 18-29 years in good health and CMV-seronegative.

The V and J genes are TRBV30 and TRBJ2-5, with 12 bases fitting TRBD2. The germline CDR1 and CDR2 sequences are GTSNPN and SVGIG (reference sequence). Germline trimming cut 3 bases from V and 5 bases from J; bases unmatched to any gene: 19. This CDR3 contains 19 residues. DNA of the CDR3: TGTGCCTGGAGAGGGGGATTGACTAGCGGGGGTAGCTCCGGGGAGACCCAGTACTTC. Its translation: CAWRGGLTSGGSSGETQYF.

This chain links TRBV4-1 with TRBJ2-1; possible D gene TRBD1, 5 bases. Trimming shortened V by 3 bases and J by 6 bases, and 12 bases separated the two germline ends. Per the germline V gene, CDR1 is MGHRA and CDR2 is YSYEKL. The CDR3 length is 14 residues. The CDR3 DNA is TGCGCCAGCAGCCACCTGGGGCTGGTCAATGAGCAGTTCTTC. Residues: CASSHLGLVNEQFF.

V usage is TRBV6-5 and J usage is TRBJ2-3; possible D gene TRBD1, 5 bases. CDR1 is MNHEY and CDR2 is SVGAGI in the germline V gene. Deletions cut 4 bases from V and 0 bases from J, with 14 bases between. CDR3 length: 16 residues. The CDR3 DNA reads as TGTGCCAGCAGTTCTAGTCTGGCAGGGAGCACAGATACGCAGTATTTT. Encoded protein: CASSSSLAGSTDTQYF.

The rearrangement joins TRBV4-1 to TRBJ2-6; the match to TRBD1 covers 8 bases. Germline loops: CDR1 MGHRA, CDR2 YSYEKL. The V segment lost 5 bases and the J segment 1 base; nucleotides outside the gene matches: 7. This CDR3 contains 17 residues. CDR3 in DNA: TGCGCCAGCAGCAGCCGGGACAGGTATTCTGGGGCCAACGTCCTGACTTTC. It encodes CASSSRDRYSGANVLTF.

The gene calls are TRBV7-3 and TRBJ1-1, with D unresolved. Trimming pared 0 bases from V and 4 bases from J, leaving 15 bases between. The CDR3 contains 16 residues. Germline CDR1 SGHTA, CDR2 FQGTGA. For the CDR3, the DNA is TGTGCCAGCAGCTTAACTGCGGGGATCCCTGGCACTGAAGCTTTCTTT. Amino acid sequence: CASSLTAGIPGTEAFF.

This clone was counted a single time. This chain connects TRBV6-1 to TRBJ2-5, with D possibly TRBD2 on 6 matching bases. The J call may be in error: the DNA end matches TRBJ2-7 better. This CDR3 is 15 amino acids long. Germline CDR1 and CDR2: MNHNS and SASEGT. The CDR3 DNA reads TGTGCCAGCAGTGTCCGGGACTCAGAGGGGTACGAGCAGTACTTC. It yields the protein CASSVRDSEGYEQYF.

The CDR3 sequence: CASSPVDSPNYGYTF. In DNA form, the CDR3 reads TGTGCCAGCAGCCCCGTAGACAGCCCAAACTATGGCTACACCTTC. V usage is TRBV21-1 and J usage is TRBJ1-2; TRBD1 reflects the table's D call only, with no check against the DNA. TRBV21-1 is annotated as a pseudogene. The CDR3 is 15 residues long.

As DNA, the CDR3 is TGCGCCAGCAGCTCTGCCACCGGGACAATCACAGATACGCAGTATTTT. Protein product: CASSSATGTITDTQYF. V gene TRBV5-1 combines with J gene TRBJ2-3; a possible D gene is TRBD1 (6 bases). Looked up from germline, CDR1 is SGHRS and CDR2 is YFSETQ. V was shortened by 3 bases and J by 2 bases, with 16 bases between the two germline ends. The CDR3 contains 16 residues.

This clone was seen a few times. The gene calls are TRBV6-1 and TRBJ1-2; no firm D call. CDR1 is MNHNS and CDR2 is SASEGT in the germline V gene. CDR3 length: 14 residues. V gave up 0 bases and J gave up 4 bases, with 9 bases separating them. CDR3 in amino acids: CASSEAPGSYGYTF. The CDR3 DNA reads as TGTGCCAGCAGTGAAGCCCCAGGCAGCTATGGCTACACCTTC.

The chain carries TRBV28 and TRBJ2-7, with TRBD1 as a possible D gene (5 bases). The CDR3 has 12 amino acids. CDR1 and CDR2 (germline): MDHEN, SYDVKM. The V and J ends lost 5 bases and 2 bases respectively, with 7 bases between them. CDR3 DNA: TGTGCCAGCAGTAGACAGACCTACGAGCAGTACTTC. As protein: CASSRQTYEQYF.

The chain couples TRBV28 to TRBJ1-2; no clear D gene. V lost 8 bases, J lost 4 bases, and 14 bases lay in between. The length of the CDR3 is 13 residues. The germline V gene encodes CDR1 MDHEN and CDR2 SYDVKM. DNA of the CDR3: TGTGCCAGCCGGAGTGGAGCGTTCTATGGCTACACCTTC. This codes for CASRSGAFYGYTF.

This clone has only one observation. Here the CDR3 reads CASSLTEIAGTSTDTQYF. As DNA, the CDR3 is TGTGCCAGCAGCTTAACCGAAATAGCGGGGACCTCCACAGATACGCAGTATTTT. The chain combines TRBV7-3 with TRBJ2-3; TRBD2 aligns across 8 bases. The CDR3 loop spans 18 amino acids. V dropped 0 bases and J dropped 2; count of bases not matched to a gene: 10. CDR1 is SGHTA, CDR2 FQGTGA, per germline.

The chain couples TRBV13 to TRBJ1-5; D remains ambiguous. The CDR3 is 13 amino acids. Germline V gene sequence: CDR1 PRHDT, CDR2 FYEKMQ (reference sequence). Trimming stripped 5 bases from V and 2 bases from J, with 7 bases between. This CDR3 reads CASSMRGNQPQHF. The DNA of the CDR3 is TGTGCCAGCAGCATGAGGGGCAATCAGCCCCAGCATTTT.

The V gene is TRBV27, the J gene TRBJ1-3; 7 bases map to TRBD1. The CDR3 has 12 residues. J was trimmed by 10 bases and V by 8 bases; bases with no gene match: 8. The germline V gene encodes CDR1 MNHEY and CDR2 SMNVEV (reference sequence). CDR3 sequence reads: CASWGSGGTIYF. In DNA, the CDR3 is TGTGCCAGCTGGGGGTCAGGGGGTACCATATATTTT.

DNA of the CDR3: TGTGCCAGCAGCTTGAGAATAGGCCAGGCCAGGGGGGAGCAGTACTTC. This sequence encodes CASSLRIGQARGEQYF. The genes are TRBV5-4 and TRBJ2-7; TRBD1 agrees at 7 bases. Germline CDR1 and CDR2: SGHNT and YYREEE (reference sequence). This CDR3 comprises 16 residues. V lost 1 base, J lost 7 bases, and 14 bases stayed unmatched.

This chain links TRBV16 with TRBJ1-5, with D unresolved. V shed 9 bases and J shed 8 bases, with 20 bases lying between them. Germline-derived CDR1 and CDR2 are KGHSY and FQNENV. This CDR3 has 14 residues. The CDR3: CASRPLSGREPQHF. In nucleotides, the CDR3 is TGTGCCAGTAGACCTCTAAGCGGAAGGGAGCCCCAGCATTTT.

The rearrangement joins TRBV28 to TRBJ1-1; TRBD1 agrees at 8 bases. V was pared by 5 bases and J by 6 bases, with 8 bases of the junction left unmatched. Per germline, CDR1 MDHEN and CDR2 SYDVKM. The CDR3 length is 14 residues. The DNA of the CDR3 is TGTGCCAGCAGTGTGACAGGGGTGGTTGCTGAAGCTTTCTTT. Protein product: CASSVTGVVAEAFF.

This clone has a handful of counts. The chain has TRBV6-1 and TRBJ1-2; D unresolved. The CDR3 spans 14 residues. Trimming removed 6 bases from V and 8 bases from J, with 19 bases in between. Germline V gene data show CDR1 as MNHNS and CDR2 as SASEGT. As DNA, the CDR3 is TGTGCCAGCAGCCAGTGGGCTGGCGTCTGGGGCTACACCTTC. Translated: CASSQWAGVWGYTF.

V gene TRBV15 combines with J gene TRBJ1-2; TRBD1 matches 8 bases. Trimming took 0 bases from V and 0 from J; bases not matched to a gene: 9. Germline-derived CDR1 and CDR2 are LNHNV and YYDKDF (reference sequence). This CDR3 comprises 18 residues. The CDR3 loop reads CATSRDTQGAGANYGYTF. CDR3 nucleotides: TGTGCCACCAGCAGAGACACCCAGGGGGCGGGGGCTAACTATGGCTACACCTTC.

Regarding this clone: The sample contains more than one DNA sequence encoding this CDR3. The rearrangement joins TRBV6-5 to TRBJ1-1; possible D gene TRBD1, 6 bases. Trimming cost V 2 bases and J 1 base, with 8 bases left between them. The CDR3 has 14 amino acids. Germline V CDR1 and CDR2: MNHEY, SVGAGI. The CDR3 sequence: CASSYGTPNTEAFF. Written as DNA, the CDR3 is TGTGCCAGCAGTTACGGGACACCGAACACTGAAGCTTTCTTT.